This TCR beta chain was observed in a study of radiation and T cells in renal cell carcinoma. Study overall: Nephrectomy followed 15 Gy stereotactic body radiation by 4 weeks. Study-wide points: In blood, top tumor clones expanded by 2 weeks, shrinking by 4. No pretreatment tumor biopsies were available for baseline clonotypes.

About this clone: Its antigen remains unknown.

Stated time point: blood 2 weeks post-SBRT. Treatment defined: 15 Gy SBRT to primary tumor, nephrectomy 4 weeks later. The tumor was a clear cell renal cell carcinoma. There are 11 residues in the CDR3. Germline loops: CDR1 MNHNY, CDR2 SVGAGI (reference sequence). The V gene lost 2 bases and the J gene lost 5 bases, with 3 bases spanning the gap. Clones were read by immunoSEQ multiplex PCR, and TCRdb kept only the in-frame ones, dropping some. The sample has 70,000 or so clones; 82% are singletons. The sample here was blood, taken from a patient whose treatment included radiotherapy and nephrectomy. The sequence came from a man in his sixties with renal cell carcinoma. This sequence joins TRBV6-6 and TRBJ2-5; D not resolved. CDR3 amino acids: CASSYKETQYF. For the CDR3, the DNA is TGTGCCAGCAGTTACAAGGAGACCCAGTACTTC.